This T cell receptor (beta chain) came from a study of blood T cells in healthy people across ages. V was clipped by 7 bases and J by 2 bases, with 15 bases between them. CDR1 SNHLY and CDR2 FYNNEI come from the germline V gene. The CDR3 extends over 14 amino acids. In its sample, this clonotype was seen a few times. A second 7 to 11 cycle PCR used barcoded and J-beta primers. TCRdb independently ran MiXCR on the 5' RACE reads; one entry per CDR3 protein. Here the sample spans some 1.6 million distinct CDR3 sequences, about 32% being singletons. Samples each yielded at least 6 micrograms of total RNA. This TCR derives from a woman between 25 and 40 years old in good health. J is TRBJ2-7 and V is TRBV2; D remains ambiguous. Sequencing was done on a sample of blood. The CDR3: CASKLFSGPYEQYF. CDR3 DNA sequence: TGTGCCAGCAAATTGTTCTCGGGTCCCTACGAGCAGTACTTC.